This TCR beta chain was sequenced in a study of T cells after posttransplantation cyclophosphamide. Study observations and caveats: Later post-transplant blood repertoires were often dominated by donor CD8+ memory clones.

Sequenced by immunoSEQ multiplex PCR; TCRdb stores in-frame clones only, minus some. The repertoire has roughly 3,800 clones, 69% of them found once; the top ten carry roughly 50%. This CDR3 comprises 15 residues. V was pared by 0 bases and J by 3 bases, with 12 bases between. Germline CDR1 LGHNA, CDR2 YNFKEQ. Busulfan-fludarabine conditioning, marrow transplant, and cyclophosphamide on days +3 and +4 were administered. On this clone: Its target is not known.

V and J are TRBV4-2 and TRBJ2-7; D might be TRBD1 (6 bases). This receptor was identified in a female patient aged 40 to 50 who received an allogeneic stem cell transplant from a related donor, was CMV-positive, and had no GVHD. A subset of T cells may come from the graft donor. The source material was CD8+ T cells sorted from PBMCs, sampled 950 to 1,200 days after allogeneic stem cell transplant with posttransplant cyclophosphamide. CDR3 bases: TGTGCCAGCAGCCAAGAAGTGGACAGCAGCTACGAGCAGTACTTC. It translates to CASSQEVDSSYEQYF.